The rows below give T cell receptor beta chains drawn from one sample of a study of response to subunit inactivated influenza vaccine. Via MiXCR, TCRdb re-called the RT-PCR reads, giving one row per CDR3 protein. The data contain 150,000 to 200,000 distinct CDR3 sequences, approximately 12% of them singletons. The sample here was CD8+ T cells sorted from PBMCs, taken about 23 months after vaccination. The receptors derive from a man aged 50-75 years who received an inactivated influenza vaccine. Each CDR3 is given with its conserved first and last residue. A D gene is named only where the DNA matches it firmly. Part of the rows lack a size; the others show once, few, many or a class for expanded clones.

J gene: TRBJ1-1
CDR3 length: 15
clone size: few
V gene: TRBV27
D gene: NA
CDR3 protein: CASSLGAAANTEAFF
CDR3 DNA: TGTGCCAGCAGTTTAGGGGCTGCCGCGAACACTGAAGCTTTCTTT

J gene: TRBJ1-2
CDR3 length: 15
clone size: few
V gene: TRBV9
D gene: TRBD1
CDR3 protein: CASSTSGTGNYGYTF
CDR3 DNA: TGTGCCAGCAGCACATCCGGGACAGGGAACTATGGCTACACCTTC

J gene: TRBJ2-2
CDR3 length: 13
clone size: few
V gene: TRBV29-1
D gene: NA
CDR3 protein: CSVVVPSGGELFF
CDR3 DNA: TGCAGCGTTGTTGTCCCGTCAGGTGGGGAGCTGTTTTTT

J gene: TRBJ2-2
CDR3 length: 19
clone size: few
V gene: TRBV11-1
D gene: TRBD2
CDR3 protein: CASSSPGTSGGHHTGELFF
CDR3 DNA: TGTGCCAGCAGCTCCCCCGGGACTAGCGGGGGGCATCACACCGGGGAGCTGTTTTTT

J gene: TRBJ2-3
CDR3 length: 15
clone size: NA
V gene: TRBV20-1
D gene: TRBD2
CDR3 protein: CSASTTSGRTDTQYF
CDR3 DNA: TGCAGTGCTAGTACCACTAGCGGCCGCACAGATACGCAGTATTTT

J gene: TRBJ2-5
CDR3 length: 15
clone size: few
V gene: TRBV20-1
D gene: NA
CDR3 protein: CSATQFASAEETQYF
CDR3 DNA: TGCAGTGCTACACAGTTTGCCTCGGCGGAGGAGACCCAGTACTTC

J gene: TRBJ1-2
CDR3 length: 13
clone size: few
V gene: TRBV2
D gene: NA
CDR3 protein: CASSEVIHSGYTF
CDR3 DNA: TGTGCCAGCAGTGAGGTCATCCACTCAGGCTACACCTTC

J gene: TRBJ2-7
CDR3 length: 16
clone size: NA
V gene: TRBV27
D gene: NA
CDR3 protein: CASSLMAFGGINEQYF
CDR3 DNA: TGTGCCAGCAGTTTAATGGCCTTCGGCGGGATCAACGAGCAGTACTTC

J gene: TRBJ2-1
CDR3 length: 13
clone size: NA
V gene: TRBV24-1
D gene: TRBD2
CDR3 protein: CATTSGDLNEQFF
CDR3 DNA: TGTGCCACCACTAGCGGAGACCTCAATGAGCAGTTCTTC

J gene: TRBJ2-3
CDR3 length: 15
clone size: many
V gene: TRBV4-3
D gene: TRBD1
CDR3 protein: CASSQAGGRSDTQYF
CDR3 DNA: TGCGCCAGCAGCCAAGCAGGGGGACGCTCAGATACGCAGTATTTT

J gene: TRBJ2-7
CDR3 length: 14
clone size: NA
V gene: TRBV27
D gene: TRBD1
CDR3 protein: CASSLGRGPYEQYF
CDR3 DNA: TGTGCCAGCAGTTTAGGCAGGGGGCCCTACGAGCAGTACTTC

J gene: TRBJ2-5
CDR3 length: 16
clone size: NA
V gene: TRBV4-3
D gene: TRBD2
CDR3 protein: CASSQDWAGGGETQYF
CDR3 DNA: TGCGCCAGCAGCCAAGATTGGGCGGGGGGTGGAGAGACCCAGTACTTC

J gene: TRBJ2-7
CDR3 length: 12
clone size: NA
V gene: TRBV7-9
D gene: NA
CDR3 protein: CASSQTGYEQYF
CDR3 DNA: TGTGCCAGCAGCCAAACAGGGTACGAGCAGTACTTC

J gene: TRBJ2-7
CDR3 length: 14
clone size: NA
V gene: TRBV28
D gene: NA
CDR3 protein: CASRDRLSSYEQYF
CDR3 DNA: TGTGCCAGTAGAGACAGGTTAAGCTCCTACGAGCAGTACTTC

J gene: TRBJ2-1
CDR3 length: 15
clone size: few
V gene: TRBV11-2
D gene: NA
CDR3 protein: CASSLFGLDNNEQFF
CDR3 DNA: TGTGCCAGCAGCTTATTTGGACTTGATAACAATGAGCAGTTCTTC

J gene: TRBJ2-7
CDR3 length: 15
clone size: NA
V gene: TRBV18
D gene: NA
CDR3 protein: CASSPPRDLPGEQYF
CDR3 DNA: TGTGCCAGCTCACCGCCCCGGGACCTACCGGGGGAGCAGTACTTC

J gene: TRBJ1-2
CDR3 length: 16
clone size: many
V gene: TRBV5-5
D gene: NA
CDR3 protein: CASTWGIYGGDYGYTF
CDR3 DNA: TGTGCCAGCACCTGGGGTATCTACGGGGGGGACTATGGCTACACCTTC

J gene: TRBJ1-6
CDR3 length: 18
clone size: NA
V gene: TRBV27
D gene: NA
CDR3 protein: CASSLLAGGDSYNSPLHF
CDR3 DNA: TGTGCCAGCAGTTTATTAGCGGGGGGGGATTCCTATAATTCACCCCTCCACTTT

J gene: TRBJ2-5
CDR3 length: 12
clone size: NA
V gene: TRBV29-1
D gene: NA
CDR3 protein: CSSLRDWETQYF
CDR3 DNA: TGCAGCTCTCTCAGGGACTGGGAGACCCAGTACTTC

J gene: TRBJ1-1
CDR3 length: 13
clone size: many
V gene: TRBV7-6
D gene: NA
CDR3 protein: CASSLEQLTEAFF
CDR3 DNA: TGTGCCAGCAGCTTAGAGCAGCTCACTGAAGCTTTCTTT

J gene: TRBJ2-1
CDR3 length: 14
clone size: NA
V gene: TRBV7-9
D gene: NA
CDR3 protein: CASSLKGGYNEQFF
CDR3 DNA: TGTGCCAGCAGCTTAAAGGGGGGGTACAATGAGCAGTTCTTC

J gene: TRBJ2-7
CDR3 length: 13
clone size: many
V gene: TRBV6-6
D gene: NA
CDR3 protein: CASSYGETYEQYF
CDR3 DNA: TGTGCCAGCAGTTACGGGGAGACCTACGAGCAGTACTTC

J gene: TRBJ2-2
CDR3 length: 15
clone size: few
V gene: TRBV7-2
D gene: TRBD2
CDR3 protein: CASSFAGGPTGELFF
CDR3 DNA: TGTGCCAGCAGCTTTGCGGGAGGGCCCACCGGGGAGCTGTTTTTT

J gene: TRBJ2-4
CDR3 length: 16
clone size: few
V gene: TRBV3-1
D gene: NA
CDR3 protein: CASSHLNPGHKNIQYF
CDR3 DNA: TGTGCCAGCAGCCATCTGAATCCGGGGCACAAAAACATTCAGTACTTC

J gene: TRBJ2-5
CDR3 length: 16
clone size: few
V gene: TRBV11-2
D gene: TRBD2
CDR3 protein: CASSLGAGGPRETQYF
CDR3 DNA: TGTGCCAGCAGCTTAGGTGCGGGGGGGCCCCGAGAGACCCAGTACTTC

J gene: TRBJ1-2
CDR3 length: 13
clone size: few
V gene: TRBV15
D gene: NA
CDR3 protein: CATSRETGYGYTF
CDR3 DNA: TGTGCCACCAGCAGAGAAACAGGCTATGGCTACACCTTC

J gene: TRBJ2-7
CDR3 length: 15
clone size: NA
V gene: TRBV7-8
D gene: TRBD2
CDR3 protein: CASSLPTGGLDEQYF
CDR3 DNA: TGTGCCAGCAGCTTACCTACGGGAGGGCTGGATGAGCAGTACTTC

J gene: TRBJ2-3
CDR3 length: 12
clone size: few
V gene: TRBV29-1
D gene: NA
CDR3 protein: CSVPDYSSTQYF
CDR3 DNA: TGCAGCGTCCCAGACTACTCCAGTACGCAGTATTTT

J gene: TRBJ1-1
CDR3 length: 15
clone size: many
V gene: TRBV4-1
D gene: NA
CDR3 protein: CASSQDVLGNTEAFF
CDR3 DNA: TGCGCCAGCAGCCAAGATGTTTTGGGGAACACTGAAGCTTTCTTT

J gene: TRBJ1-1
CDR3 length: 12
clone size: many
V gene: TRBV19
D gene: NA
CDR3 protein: CASRIGDTEAFF
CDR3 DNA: TGTGCCAGTAGAATTGGTGACACTGAAGCTTTCTTT

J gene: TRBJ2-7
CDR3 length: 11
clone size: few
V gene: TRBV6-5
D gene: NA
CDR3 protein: CASTLDGEQYF
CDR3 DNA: TGTGCCAGCACCTTGGACGGCGAGCAGTACTTC

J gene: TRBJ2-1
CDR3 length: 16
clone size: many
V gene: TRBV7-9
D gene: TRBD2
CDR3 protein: CASSYGLAGPYNEQFF
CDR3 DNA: TGTGCCAGCAGTTACGGACTAGCGGGGCCCTACAATGAGCAGTTCTTC